Listed below are T cell receptor beta chains from one sample, sequenced in a study of lymphopenia after photon versus proton radiotherapy. Sequenced by immunoSEQ multiplex PCR; TCRdb stores in-frame clones only, minus some. This sample has tens of thousands of clones, with 70% to 85% found just once. The sequenced sample was peripheral blood, obtained from a patient treated with proton-based radiotherapy. The receptors stem from a man in his 60s with pancreatic cancer. Both conserved end residues are part of each CDR3. The D gene is left open where the match is weak. Clone size is not always given. Where it is, it says once, few, many or a class for expanded clones.

CDR3aa | CDR3nt | abundance | j_gene | v_gene | d_gene
CATSGTSGSSYEQYF | TGTGCCACCAGCGGAACTAGCGGGAGCTCCTACGAGCAGTACTTC | - | TRBJ2-7 | TRBV15 | TRBD2
CASSSVRGAAYEQYF | TGTGCCAGCAGCTCCGTCCGGGGGGCGGCCTACGAGCAGTACTTC | once | TRBJ2-7 | TRBV11-1 | -
CASSQEANDGYEQYF | TGCGCCAGCAGCCAAGAAGCTAATGACGGATACGAGCAGTACTTC | once | TRBJ2-7 | TRBV4-3 | -
CASMGGEVGELFF | TGTGCCAGCATGGGGGGAGAGGTCGGGGAGCTGTTTTTT | - | TRBJ2-2 | TRBV11-3 | -
CASSGSVAYNSGANVLTF | TGTGCCAGCAGTGGTTCCGTGGCCTATAACTCTGGGGCCAACGTCCTGACTTTC | - | TRBJ2-6 | TRBV6-1 | -
CASSKDSGSTDTQYF | TGTGCCAGCAGCAAAGACAGTGGTAGCACAGATACGCAGTATTTT | - | TRBJ2-3 | TRBV7-3 | -
CASSSVGTGGLGETQYF | TGCGCCAGCAGCTCGGTCGGGACAGGGGGCCTTGGGGAGACCCAGTACTTC | - | TRBJ2-5 | TRBV5-1 | TRBD1
CAWSSAPAAGSQYF | TGTGCCTGGAGCTCCGCGCCAGCAGCGGGGTCCCAGTACTTC | - | TRBJ2-5 | TRBV30 | TRBD2
CASSPRGLGSYEQYF | TGTGCCAGCAGTCCTCGCGGACTCGGATCCTACGAGCAGTACTTC | - | TRBJ2-7 | TRBV28 | -
CASSLSAGKSETQYF | TGTGCCAGCAGTTTATCGGCCGGAAAGTCGGAGACCCAGTACTTC | - | TRBJ2-5 | TRBV27 | -
CASRLLGQLQYF | TGTGCCAGCAGACTACTAGGGCAGCTGCAGTACTTC | once | TRBJ2-7 | TRBV6-1 | -
CASRTKPNTGELFF | TGTGCCAGCCGGACAAAGCCGAACACCGGGGAGCTGTTTTTT | - | TRBJ2-2 | TRBV6-4 | -
CASSSLAGTSGTYEQYF | TGTGCCAGCAGTTCTCTTGCCGGGACTAGCGGGACCTACGAGCAGTACTTC | - | TRBJ2-7 | TRBV27 | TRBD2
CASSQQVGALNEQFF | TGCGCCAGCAGCCAGCAAGTAGGGGCCCTCAATGAGCAGTTCTTC | - | TRBJ2-1 | TRBV4-3 | -
CASSLPRQSPEAFF | TGTGCCAGCAGCTTGCCCCGACAGAGCCCCGAAGCTTTCTTT | - | TRBJ1-1 | TRBV7-9 | -
CASSILSIAGGGDEQFF | TGTGCCAGTAGTATCCTCTCGATAGCGGGAGGGGGAGATGAGCAGTTCTTC | - | TRBJ2-1 | TRBV19 | TRBD2
CASRKGQGSYNEQFF | TGTGCCAGCAGGAAGGGACAGGGGTCCTACAATGAGCAGTTCTTC | - | TRBJ2-1 | TRBV6-1 | TRBD1
CASLKTGTGYVYGYTF | TGTGCCAGCCTTAAGACTGGGACAGGGTATGTCTATGGCTACACCTTC | - | TRBJ1-2 | TRBV2 | TRBD1
CASSLTSGGYNEQFF | TGTGCCAGCAGCCTTACTAGCGGGGGCTACAATGAGCAGTTCTTC | - | TRBJ2-1 | TRBV6-5 | TRBD2
CASSILLEWARSGANVLTF | TGTGCCAGCAGCATCCTCCTGGAGTGGGCCAGGTCTGGGGCCAACGTCCTGACTTTC | - | TRBJ2-6 | TRBV21-1 | -
CASSTGRDIGGKAFF | TGTGCCAGTAGTACCGGGCGGGACATCGGGGGGAAAGCTTTCTTT | - | TRBJ1-1 | TRBV19 | -
CASSRDRASKGYTF | TGTGCCAGTAGTCGGGACAGGGCGTCCAAAGGCTACACCTTC | - | TRBJ1-2 | TRBV19 | TRBD1
CASRGLAGSSGELFF | TGTGCCAGCAGGGGACTAGCGGGAAGTAGCGGGGAGCTGTTTTTT | - | TRBJ2-2 | TRBV6-1 | TRBD2
CASSLIQTPRGNQPQHF | TGTGCCAGCAGTTTAATTCAGACTCCGCGGGGCAATCAGCCCCAGCATTTT | - | TRBJ1-5 | TRBV28 | -
CASSPGTDPEAFF | TGTGCCAGCAGCCCCGGGACGGACCCAGAAGCTTTCTTT | - | TRBJ1-1 | TRBV5-6 | -
CASRTTGARNQPQHF | TGTGCCAGCAGAACGACAGGGGCGCGCAATCAGCCCCAGCATTTT | - | TRBJ1-5 | TRBV2 | TRBD1
CASNLLGQGEAFF | TGTGCCAGCAACCTTTTAGGACAGGGAGAAGCTTTCTTT | - | TRBJ1-1 | TRBV9 | TRBD1
CASSVPGEITYEQYF | TGTGCCAGCAGTGTCCCGGGCGAGATTACCTACGAGCAGTACTTC | - | TRBJ2-7 | TRBV28 | -
CASSLLAAQGYQETQYF | TGTGCCAGCAGCTTATTAGCGGCTCAGGGGTACCAAGAGACCCAGTACTTC | - | TRBJ2-5 | TRBV7-9 | -
CASSRGASYNEQFF | TGCGCCAGCAGCCGGGGGGCCTCCTACAATGAGCAGTTCTTC | - | TRBJ2-1 | TRBV4-3 | -
CASSAGTVNYGYTF | TGTGCCAGCAGCGCCGGGACAGTAAACTATGGCTACACCTTC | - | TRBJ1-2 | TRBV9 | TRBD1
CASSLWGRAKPNTEAFF | TGTGCCAGCAGTTTATGGGGCCGCGCAAAACCGAACACTGAAGCTTTCTTT | - | TRBJ1-1 | TRBV28 | -
CASSPVPANTEAFF | TGTGCCAGCTCACCCGTACCCGCGAACACTGAAGCTTTCTTT | - | TRBJ1-1 | TRBV18 | -
CASSLSDGPNTEAFF | TGTGCCAGCAGCTTATCGGACGGGCCGAACACTGAAGCTTTCTTT | - | TRBJ1-1 | TRBV7-3 | -
CASSLVGFEQFF | TGTGCCAGCAGCTTAGTAGGTTTTGAGCAGTTCTTC | - | TRBJ2-1 | TRBV7-9 | -
CASSLGLLNTGELFF | TGTGCCAGCAGCTTAGGACTACTGAACACCGGGGAGCTGTTTTTT | - | TRBJ2-2 | TRBV7-2 | -
CASSPTGGAEVGNQPQHF | TGCGCCAGCAGCCCCACCGGGGGGGCTGAGGTCGGCAATCAGCCCCAGCATTTT | - | TRBJ1-5 | TRBV4-1 | -
CASSFQAAAINEKLFF | TGTGCCAGCAGTTTCCAGGCGGCAGCCATCAATGAAAAACTGTTTTTT | - | TRBJ1-4 | TRBV28 | -
CASSMGQGSTEAFF | TGTGCCAGCAGCATGGGACAGGGAAGCACTGAAGCTTTCTTT | once | TRBJ1-1 | TRBV7-2 | TRBD1
CATSLERDSYGYTF | TGTGCCACCAGCTTAGAACGGGACTCCTATGGCTACACCTTC | few | TRBJ1-2 | TRBV15 | -
CASSYSGTGPEAFF | TGTGCCAGCAGTTACTCGGGGACAGGGCCTGAAGCTTTCTTT | - | TRBJ1-1 | TRBV6-6 | TRBD1
CSVLSGSEQYF | TGCAGTGTTCTTAGCGGTAGCGAGCAGTACTTC | - | TRBJ2-7 | TRBV20-1 | -
CASRPGGPNIQYF | TGTGCCAGCCGACCGGGGGGGCCTAACATTCAGTACTTC | - | TRBJ2-4 | TRBV28 | TRBD2
CASSLGTAPNQPQHF | TGTGCCAGCAGCTTAGGGACAGCGCCGAATCAGCCCCAGCATTTT | once | TRBJ1-5 | TRBV7-9 | -
CASNPREGGNTGELFF | TGTGCCAGCAATCCACGGGAGGGAGGGAACACCGGGGAGCTGTTTTTT | - | TRBJ2-2 | TRBV21-1 | -
CASSLLGSGANVLTF | TGCGCCAGCAGTCTGTTAGGGTCTGGGGCCAACGTCCTGACTTTC | - | TRBJ2-6 | TRBV4-1 | -